These T cell receptor beta chains were read from a single sample in a study of T cell responses to AZD1222 COVID-19 vaccine. Repertoires were generated with immunoSEQ multiplex PCR, while TCRdb's copy carries only in-frame clones and drops some. This sample carries roughly 150,000 clones, under 95% of them seen once, and the ten largest clones take 5.1%. The sample in question was peripheral blood, obtained 28 days after the second AZD1222 dose. Every receptor here comes from an adult who received the AZD1222 COVID-19 vaccine. Both conserved end residues are trimmed from each CDR3.

v_call cdr3_aa
TRBV11-1 ASSLFSEQY
TRBV30 AWSTSPYEQY
TRBV5-1 ASSLRPRGNGDTEAF
TRBV28 ASSGMGYT
TRBV7-8 ASSLGLGRSTDTQY
TRBV24-1 ATSAATGTGSTTNEKLF
TRBV28 ASSFIAVSKLF
TRBV28 ASRSTGYNEQF
TRBV7-2 ASSTRGSGIVTDTQY
TRBV3-1/TRBV3-2 ASTALGLGQSSTDTQY
TRBV19 ASSIGSGSYNEQF
TRBV12-5 ASGLGGAKEKLF
TRBV6-1 ASSEVGTGFVSYHNEQF
TRBV28 ASSLWAGKDYGYT